This TCR beta chain was profiled in a study of shared clonotypes between healthy human individuals. The study, taken as a whole, reports: Relative to clonotypes present in all four donors, those not shared had lower generation probabilities.

Concerning this clone: The target antigen is unknown.

TCRdb keeps only in-frame clones here, not all; method: immunoSEQ multiplex PCR. The data show under 600,000 clones, roughly 98% seen once. CD45RO-negative, CCR7-positively selected cells formed the naive CD8 fraction, excluding terminally differentiated effector memory CD45RA+ cells. The sequence was obtained from a man aged 30 to 39 in good health. Sequenced input: naive CD8+ T cells sorted from blood.

CDR3 DNA sequence: TGTGCCAGCAGTTTAGGGGACAGGGGGCCCGGGGAGCTGTTTTTT. This codes for CASSLGDRGPGELFF. The chain combines TRBV28 with TRBJ2-2; 12 nucleotides agree with TRBD1. The CDR3 totals 15 residues. With V trimmed by 2 bases and J by 6 bases, 1 base remained unmatched. Germline CDR1 is MDHEN and CDR2 is SYDVKM.